Following are 24 T cell receptor beta chains from one sample sequenced in a study of cytomegalovirus exposure and HLA in healthy donors. Vbeta (60) and Jbeta (13) primers were used in the PCR. The method was immunoSEQ multiplex PCR; TCRdb's version includes in-frame clones alone and lacks a portion of them. The table shows approximately 170,000 clones, with around 86% occurring only once. Sequencing used PBMCs. Source of these receptors: a human donor in good health.

The CDR3 is CASSLTGNEQFF. The CDR3 nucleotides read TGTGCCAGCAGTTTGACCGGGAATGAGCAGTTCTTC. The gene calls are TRBV2 and TRBJ2-1; D is unclear. The CDR3 sequence is 12 residues long. The ends were cut back, 5 bases at V and 7 bases at J, with 9 bases in the middle. From germline, CDR1 is SNHLY and CDR2 FYNNEI.

The chain carries TRBV19 and TRBJ1-5; D unclear. Trimming removed 1 base at V and 1 base at J, with 11 bases between. The germline V gene has CDR1 LNHDA and CDR2 SQIVND (reference sequence). The CDR3 has 16 amino acids. The CDR3 loop reads CASSIGWGGSNQPQHF. Here the CDR3 DNA reads TGTGCCAGTAGTATAGGTTGGGGAGGGAGCAATCAGCCCCAGCATTTT.

V usage is TRBV4-3 and J usage is TRBJ1-2; the match to TRBD1 covers 7 bases. With 0 bases clipped from V and 8 bases from J, the junction kept 6 bases outside the gene matches. Germline V gene sequence: CDR1 LGHNA, CDR2 YSLEER. This CDR3 is built from 14 residues. CDR3 DNA: TGCGCCAGCAGCCAAGATCAGGGGGTGGGCGGCTACACCTTC. Amino acid sequence: CASSQDQGVGGYTF.

The chain combines TRBV4-3 with TRBJ1-2; 9 bases fit TRBD1. Germline CDR1 reads LGHNA; CDR2 reads YSLEER. This CDR3 region has 18 residues. V was pared by 0 bases and J by 7 bases, with 15 bases of the junction left unmatched. CDR3 sequence reads: CASSQEGFRGQGDVGYTF. The CDR3, as DNA: TGCGCCAGCAGCCAAGAAGGGTTTCGGGGACAGGGAGATGTTGGCTACACCTTC.

V usage is TRBV28 and J usage is TRBJ2-3; 10 bases fit TRBD2. CDR1 MDHEN and CDR2 SYDVKM come from the germline V gene. The CDR3 is 17 amino acids. Trimming at V came to 2 bases and at J to 3 bases, leaving 8 bases not matched to a gene. CDR3 residues: CASSLIQRGGGTDTQYF. The CDR3 DNA reads TGTGCCAGCAGTTTAATCCAGCGGGGGGGCGGAACAGATACGCAGTATTTT.

The chain joins TRBV7-2 to TRBJ1-1, with D uncertain. With 4 bases removed from V and 5 bases from J, the gap between germline ends came to 14 bases. In germline, CDR1 is SGHTA, CDR2 FQGNSA. The CDR3 is made up of 14 amino acids. This CDR3 is CASSSTHPGTEAFF. Here the CDR3 DNA reads TGTGCCAGCAGCTCGACACATCCGGGGACTGAAGCTTTCTTT.

This clone was detected only a few times. The genes are TRBV13 and TRBJ2-5, with 9 bases identical to TRBD2. V dropped 5 bases and J dropped 2; count of bases not matched to a gene: 9. The CDR3 covers 16 residues. Germline CDR1 PRHDT, CDR2 FYEKMQ (reference sequence). CDR3 sequence: CASSERLAEGQETQYF. The CDR3 coding sequence is TGTGCCAGCAGCGAACGACTAGCGGAGGGACAAGAGACCCAGTACTTC.

The CDR3 loop is CSVVIGSPGEQYF. The CDR3 bases are TGCAGCGTTGTCATCGGGTCCCCGGGGGAGCAGTACTTC. This chain joins TRBV29-1 and TRBJ2-7; D is perhaps TRBD2 (5 bases). Trimming took off 4 bases at V and 7 bases at J, with 17 bases between the two ends. This CDR3 is 13 amino acids long. From germline, CDR1 is SQVTM and CDR2 ANQGSEA.

This chain uses TRBV6-1 with TRBJ1-5, with D tentatively TRBD1 (6 bases). This CDR3 has 14 residues. Deletions cut 5 bases from V and 6 bases from J, with 14 bases between. Germline V gives CDR1 MNHNS, CDR2 SASEGT. CDR3 bases: TGTGCCAGCAGTAGGGCAGGGGTAGGTCAGCCCCAGCATTTT. Its protein product is CASSRAGVGQPQHF.

J is TRBJ2-1 and V is TRBV10-2, with 10 bases identical to TRBD2. The CDR3 contains 16 residues. Germline CDR1 is WSHSY and CDR2 is SAAADI. The J segment lost 4 bases and the V segment lost 8 bases, leaving 11 bases of the junction unmatched. The CDR3, as DNA: TGCGCCAGCCGGAATGGAGCGGGGGGGCCGTACAATGAGCAGTTCTTC. Its translation is CASRNGAGGPYNEQFF.

Here the CDR3 DNA reads TGTGCCAGCAGCCGAACCCCAACTACAGGGTTTCAAGAGACCCAGTACTTC. This sequence encodes CASSRTPTTGFQETQYF. The rearrangement uses TRBV27 and TRBJ2-5, with D maybe TRBD1 (6 bases). This CDR3 has 17 amino acids. Germline V CDR1 and CDR2: MNHEY, SMNVEV (reference sequence). V dropped 6 bases and J dropped 2 bases, with 22 bases sitting between them.

The rearrangement links TRBV27 to TRBJ1-3; no clear D. The V end was cut by 3 bases, the J end by 3 bases, with 6 bases between. Germline values: CDR1 MNHEY, CDR2 SMNVEV (reference sequence). The CDR3 is made up of 13 amino acids. The CDR3 loop reads CASSFVGGNTIYF. The CDR3, as DNA: TGTGCCAGCAGTTTTGTCGGTGGAAACACCATATATTTT.

The chain recombines TRBV19 with TRBJ2-7, with 7 bases fitting TRBD1. This CDR3 comprises 16 residues. Trimming cost V 4 bases and J 4 bases; bases outside gene matches: 13. CDR1 and CDR2 (germline): LNHDA, SQIVND (reference sequence). In DNA, the CDR3 is TGTGCCAGTAGTACCCGACAGGGATCAAGCCGTTACGAGCAGTACTTC. As protein: CASSTRQGSSRYEQYF. The full variable domain, its missing parts supplied by reference TRBV19 and TRBJ2-7, is DGGITQSPKYLFRKEGQNVTLSCEQNLNHDAMYWYRQDPGQGLRLIYYSQIVNDFQKGDIAEGYSVSREKKESFPLTVTSAQKNPTAFYLCASSTRQGSSRYEQYFGPGTRLTVT.

The chain combines TRBV4-2 with TRBJ2-5, with D tentatively TRBD1 (5 bases). The CDR3 consists of 15 residues. V lost 5 bases to trimming and J lost 2 bases, with 15 bases between them. In germline, CDR1 is LGHNA, CDR2 YNFKEQ. CDR3 DNA: TGTGCCAGCAGCGCAGGGTCAATGACTCAAGAGACCCAGTACTTC. Translating gives CASSAGSMTQETQYF.

The chain combines TRBV11-3 with TRBJ2-7, with D possibly matching TRBD1 (5 bases). Germline V gene data show CDR1 as SGHNT and CDR2 as YENEEA. The V end was cut by 3 bases, the J end by 4 bases, with 10 bases between. CDR3 length: 13 amino acids. The CDR3: CASSFQGVYEQYF. In nucleotides, the CDR3 is TGTGCCAGCAGCTTCCAGGGTGTATACGAGCAGTACTTC.

The chain has TRBV6-5 and TRBJ1-1; TRBD1 aligns across 7 bases. CDR3 length: 13 residues. J gave up 1 base and V 11 bases, and 7 bases lay outside the gene matches. Looked up from germline, CDR1 is MNHEY and CDR2 is SVGAGI. CDR3 loop: CALRTGQNTEAFF. The CDR3, as DNA: TGTGCCCTAAGGACAGGTCAGAACACTGAAGCTTTCTTT.

This clone was detected once. V and J are TRBV5-1 and TRBJ1-1, with D possibly being TRBD1 (6 bases). The germline V gene encodes CDR1 SGHRS and CDR2 YFSETQ. Trimming stripped 6 bases from V and 3 bases from J, with 21 bases between. This CDR3 has 16 amino acids. CDR3 in DNA: TGCGCCAGCACCCTCCGGGGGGCGGGGGTGGACACTGAAGCTTTCTTT. This codes for CASTLRGAGVDTEAFF.

This chain joins TRBV2 and TRBJ1-5; 7 positions match TRBD1. The V gene's germline CDR1 is SNHLY and CDR2 FYNNEI. The CDR3 contains 14 residues. Trimming took 9 bases from V and 4 from J; bases not matched to a gene: 9. The CDR3 bases are TGTGCCAGTCAGACAGGGACGGGGAATCAGCCCCAGCATTTT. Protein product: CASQTGTGNQPQHF.

The rearrangement uses TRBV20-1 and TRBJ1-2; D is undetermined. Trimming took 4 bases from V and 3 from J, leaving 6 bases between them. Germline V gene sequence: CDR1 DFQATT, CDR2 SNEGSKA (reference sequence). CDR3 length: 11 amino acids. For the CDR3, the DNA is TGCAGTGCTACGGACTACTATGGCTACACCTTC. Encoded protein: CSATDYYGYTF.

V and J are TRBV5-1 and TRBJ2-5, with TRBD1 matching 7 bases. V lost 5 bases, J lost 2 bases, and 3 bases stayed unmatched. The CDR3 covers 13 residues. Germline CDR1 reads SGHRS; CDR2 reads YFSETQ. CDR3 sequence reads: CASRPGQQETQYF. CDR3 in DNA: TGCGCCAGCAGACCGGGACAGCAAGAGACCCAGTACTTC.

The chain couples TRBV7-2 to TRBJ1-2; 8 positions agree with TRBD1. In germline, CDR1 is SGHTA, CDR2 FQGNSA. The CDR3 length is 13 residues. With V trimmed by 5 bases and J by 6 bases, 5 bases remained unmatched. The CDR3, as DNA: TGTGCCAGCAGCGCGGACAGGGTGAATGGCTACACCTTC. Translated, it gives CASSADRVNGYTF.

This clone came up a few times. J is TRBJ2-7 and V is TRBV18, with TRBD1 identical over 7 bases. The CDR3 is 15 amino acids. Germline CDR1 KGHSH, CDR2 LQKENI. Germline trimming cut 0 bases from V and 1 base from J; bases unmatched to any gene: 3. CDR3 sequence reads: CASSPPRQGSYEQYF. The CDR3 nucleotides are TGTGCCAGCTCACCACCCCGACAGGGATCCTACGAGCAGTACTTC.

The V call is TRBV7-2, the J call TRBJ1-6; 7 nucleotides match TRBD1. CDR3 size: 16 residues. Germline V gives CDR1 SGHTA, CDR2 FQGNSA. Unmatched junction bases numbered 1, after V lost 2 bases and J lost 0 bases. In DNA form, the CDR3 reads TGTGCCAGCAGCTTAAAGGGGGCCTCCTATAATTCACCCCTCCACTTT. This translates into CASSLKGASYNSPLHF.

The gene calls are TRBV5-4 and TRBJ1-2; 8 positions agree with TRBD1. CDR3 size: 15 residues. V lost 0 bases and J lost 6; bases outside the gene matches: 7. Per germline, CDR1 SGHNT and CDR2 YYREEE (reference sequence). The CDR3 loop reads CASSLVDRDVDGYTF. For the CDR3, the DNA is TGTGCCAGCAGCTTGGTGGACAGGGATGTTGATGGCTACACCTTC.